This T cell receptor beta chain was recovered during a study of T cells in Graves' hyperthyroidism and ophthalmopathy. What was amplified from RNA transcripts were TCR beta CDR3 regions. Carried out on the TCR CDR3, a first-round RT-PCR used the HTBI primer set. TCRdb re-analysed the multiplex PCR reads in MiXCR, keeping a single row per CDR3 protein. The data hold about 350,000 distinct CDR3 sequences, with around 15% observed a single time. With 7 bases removed from V and 0 bases from J, the gap between germline ends came to 7 bases. CDR3 length: 12 amino acids. Per germline, CDR1 MDHEN and CDR2 SYDVKM. A patient was excluded if there was uncontrolled infection, other autoimmune disease, pregnancy or lactation. This sample holds PBMCs from approximately 9 ml fresh peripheral blood. General observations from the study: It was a median around 6 months before onset that the model predicted ophthalmopathy.

This clonotype was recorded at least ten times. Its antigen is unidentified. The J gene is TRBJ2-7, the V gene TRBV28, with unresolved D. The TCR sequence derives from a woman aged 55-70 years with Graves' ophthalmopathy. The sample taken for sequencing was blood. The CDR3 sequence: CASNRASYEQYF. The CDR3 region has the DNA TGTGCCAGCAATAGGGCCTCCTACGAGCAGTACTTC.